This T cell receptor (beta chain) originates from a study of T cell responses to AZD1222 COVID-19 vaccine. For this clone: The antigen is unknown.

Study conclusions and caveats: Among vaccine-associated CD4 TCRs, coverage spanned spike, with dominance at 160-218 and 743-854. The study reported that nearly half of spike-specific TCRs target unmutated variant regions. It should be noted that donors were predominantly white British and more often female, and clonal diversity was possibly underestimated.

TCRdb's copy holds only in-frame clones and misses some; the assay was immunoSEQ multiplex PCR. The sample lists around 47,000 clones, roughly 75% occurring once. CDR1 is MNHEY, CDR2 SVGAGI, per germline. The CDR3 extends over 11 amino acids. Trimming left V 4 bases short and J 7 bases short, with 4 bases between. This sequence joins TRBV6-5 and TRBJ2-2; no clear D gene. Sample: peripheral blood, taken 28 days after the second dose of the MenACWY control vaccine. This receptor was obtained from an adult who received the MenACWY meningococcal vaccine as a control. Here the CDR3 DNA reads TGTGCCAGCAGTTCCGGCGGGGAGCTGTTTTTT. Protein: CASSSGGELFF.